A single sample is the source of the 19 T cell receptor beta chains below, sequenced in a study of patients and donors after allogeneic stem cell transplantation. TCRdb fed the RT-PCR reads into MiXCR, producing one record per CDR3 protein. The sample carries about a million distinct CDR3 sequences, roughly 18% recorded once. Sequenced input: blood, either unsorted or a sorted T cell fraction (not recorded which). Receptors originate from a human donor who was either an allogeneic HSCT recipient or a stem cell or donor lymphocyte infusion donor (not recorded which). It is not recorded whose cells these are; they may come from a transplant donor.

A few counts support this clonotype. The CDR3 DNA reads TGTGCCAGCAGCAGACAGGGCGATTCACCCCTCCACTTT. Encoded protein: CASSRQGDSPLHF. This chain uses TRBV25-1 with TRBJ1-6, with 7 nucleotides matching TRBD1. The V gene end was trimmed by 6 bases and the J gene end by 8 bases; junction bases not matched to a gene: 4. This CDR3 region has 13 residues. Germline values: CDR1 MGHDK, CDR2 SYGVNS.

A few counts support this clonotype. This chain connects TRBV28 to TRBJ2-5; a weak D match, TRBD2 (6 bases). The CDR3 is 15 residues long. V lost 7 bases to trimming and J lost 4 bases, with 19 bases between them. Germline V gives CDR1 MDHEN, CDR2 SYDVKM. The CDR3 nucleotides read TGTGCCAGCAACCCTTCTAGGAGGGCAGGAGAGACCCAGTACTTC. Residues: CASNPSRRAGETQYF.

This clonotype occurred many times. The V and J genes are TRBV5-6 and TRBJ2-1; D remains ambiguous. V was cut by 0 bases and J by 6 bases, with 4 bases left in between. From germline, CDR1 is SGHDT and CDR2 YYEEEE. This CDR3 is built from 12 residues. Written as DNA, the CDR3 is TGTGCCAGCAGCTTGGTGATCAATGAGCAGTTCTTC. Translation: CASSLVINEQFF.

This clonotype was recorded a few times. The chain uses TRBV6-1 and TRBJ1-6; the D is unclear. V dropped 4 bases and J dropped 7 bases, with 14 bases sitting between them. Germline V gene data show CDR1 as MNHNS and CDR2 as SASEGT. CDR3 length: 15 amino acids. CDR3: CASSGTGSSNSPLHF. DNA for the CDR3: TGTGCCAGCAGTGGGACGGGATCTTCAAATTCACCCCTCCACTTT.

This clonotype was seen many times. One junction end disagrees with the germline gene, perhaps due to a read error. This chain joins TRBV5-1 and TRBJ2-2; D unresolved. Germline V gene data show CDR1 as SGHRS and CDR2 as YFSETQ. This CDR3 has 12 amino acids. The CDR3 nucleotides read TGTGCCAGCAGCTTACTGGCCGGGGAGCTGTTTTTT. The encoded protein is CASSLLAGELFF.

There are a few counts of this clonotype. The rearrangement joins TRBV20-1 to TRBJ2-7; 8 positions match TRBD2. V was clipped by 2 bases and J by 1 base; unmatched bases: 7. Germline V gene sequence: CDR1 DFQATT, CDR2 SNEGSKA (reference sequence). The CDR3 is 15 amino acids. The CDR3 nucleotides read TGCAGTGCTAGACCCCGGGGGGGGATATCCTACGAGCAGTACTTC. Translated, it gives CSARPRGGISYEQYF.

V is TRBV5-6 and J is TRBJ2-3, with 11 nucleotides matching TRBD2. The CDR3 runs 18 residues. From germline, CDR1 is SGHDT and CDR2 YYEEEE. Germline trimming cut 2 bases from V and 4 bases from J; bases unmatched to any gene: 12. CDR3 nucleotides: TGTGCCAGCAGCTTAGGGACTAGCGGATCTAAGAGGCCAGATACGCAGTATTTT. Protein sequence: CASSLGTSGSKRPDTQYF.

This rearrangement joins TRBV15 to TRBJ2-3; 12 bases match TRBD2. Germline-derived CDR1 and CDR2 are LNHNV and YYDKDF (reference sequence). The CDR3 loop spans 16 amino acids. Trimming removed 3 bases from V and 0 bases from J; junction bases left unmatched: 1. CDR3 amino acids: CATSSGTSGSTDTQYF. CDR3 in DNA: TGTGCCACCAGCAGCGGGACTAGCGGGAGCACAGATACGCAGTATTTT.

This clonotype was seen at least ten times. The chain joins TRBV29-1 to TRBJ2-2; TRBD2 might be the D (6 bases). V was trimmed by 7 bases and J by 6 bases, leaving 12 bases between them. The CDR3 sequence is 12 residues long. Germline V CDR1 and CDR2: SQVTM, ANQGSEA. CDR3 sequence: CSAELAAGELFF. In nucleotides, the CDR3 is TGCAGCGCCGAACTAGCCGCCGGGGAGCTGTTTTTT.

The rearrangement links TRBV6-6 to TRBJ2-7, with 8 bases lining up with TRBD2. Germline CDR1 is MNHNY and CDR2 is SVGAGI (reference sequence). The CDR3 extends over 12 amino acids. The V gene end was trimmed by 9 bases and the J gene end by 3 bases; junction bases not matched to a gene: 4. The CDR3 region has the DNA TGTGCCAGTGTAGCGGGGTTCTACGAGCAGTACTTC. It yields the protein CASVAGFYEQYF.

With regard to this clonotype: This sequence may be a read error, since a much larger clone differs from it by one base. The chain couples TRBV7-6 to TRBJ1-6; D is undetermined. Germline loops: CDR1 SGHVS, CDR2 FNYEAQ. There are 16 residues in the CDR3. The CDR3 DNA is TGTGCCGGCAGCTCCCTCGGGAGTGATTATAATTCACCCCTCCACTTT. Amino acid sequence: CAGSSLGSDYNSPLHF.

V usage is TRBV19 and J usage is TRBJ2-5; 10 bases are shared with TRBD2. The V and J ends lost 4 bases and 5 bases, in that order; junction bases with no gene match: 7. Germline CDR1 LNHDA, CDR2 SQIVND (reference sequence). This CDR3 is 15 amino acids long. DNA for the CDR3: TGTGCCAGTAGTAGCCGAGCGGGGGGGGCGGAGACCCAGTACTTC. Amino acids: CASSSRAGGAETQYF.

This chain uses TRBV5-6 with TRBJ2-3, with 8 bases fitting TRBD1. V gave up 3 bases and J gave up 4 bases; unmatched junction bases: 7. Per the germline V gene, CDR1 is SGHDT and CDR2 is YYEEEE. CDR3 length: 15 residues. The CDR3 sequence is CASSSLGRGPDTQYF. CDR3 DNA sequence: TGTGCCAGCAGCTCCCTGGGCAGGGGGCCAGATACGCAGTATTTT.

This clonotype was detected ten times or more. This rearrangement joins TRBV5-5 to TRBJ1-2; 7 bases line up with TRBD1. CDR1 and CDR2 (germline): SGHKS, YYEKEE (reference sequence). The CDR3 contains 14 residues. The ends lost 4 bases at V and 2 bases at J; junction bases unmatched: 5. This chain's CDR3 is CASSPQGGNYGYTF. DNA for the CDR3: TGTGCCAGCAGCCCGCAGGGGGGCAACTATGGCTACACCTTC.

The sample holds a few counts of this clonotype. This chain connects TRBV29-1 to TRBJ2-1; D unresolved. The CDR3 is 12 amino acids. V lost 3 bases and J 6 bases, leaving 9 bases between the germline ends. CDR1 SQVTM and CDR2 ANQGSEA come from the germline V gene. CDR3 sequence reads: CSVDRSGNEQFF. The CDR3 DNA follows: TGCAGCGTTGATAGGTCTGGCAATGAGCAGTTCTTC.

This chain joins TRBV5-1 and TRBJ2-7; D remains ambiguous. Trimming took 4 bases from V and 0 from J, leaving 8 bases between them. This CDR3 has 13 amino acids. Germline lookup yields CDR1 SGHRS and CDR2 YFSETQ. CDR3 DNA: TGCGCCAGCAGCGATAACCTCTCCTACGAGCAGTACTTC. As protein: CASSDNLSYEQYF. Combining the CDR3 with reference TRBV5-1 and TRBJ2-7 gives the whole variable domain KAGVTQTPRYLIKTRGQQVTLSCSPISGHRSVSWYQQTPGQGLQFLFEYFSETQRNKGNFPGRFSGRQFSNSRSEMNVSTLELGDSALYLCASSDNLSYEQYFGPGTRLTVT.

The chain links TRBV6-1 to TRBJ2-5, with D perhaps TRBD1 (6 bases). Germline V CDR1 and CDR2: MNHNS, SASEGT. Trimming left V 0 bases short and J 4 bases short, with 15 bases between. The CDR3 has 16 amino acids. The CDR3 loop reads CASSEALQGLGETQYF. The DNA for the CDR3 is TGTGCCAGCAGTGAAGCGCTTCAGGGGTTGGGAGAGACCCAGTACTTC.

This chain joins TRBV6-1 and TRBJ1-2; 7 nucleotides agree with TRBD1. The V gene's germline CDR1 is MNHNS and CDR2 SASEGT. V was clipped by 4 bases and J by 8 bases; unmatched bases: 7. This CDR3 has 13 residues. The CDR3 DNA sequence: TGTGCCAGCAGTGGAGGCACAGGGGTAGGCTACACCTTC. Translated, it gives CASSGGTGVGYTF.

This sequence joins TRBV7-8 and TRBJ1-5; D ambiguous. The CDR3 spans 14 residues. V lost 5 bases and J lost 5, with 13 bases in between. Germline V gives CDR1 SGHVS, CDR2 FQNEAQ. The CDR3 reads CASSAPPIHQPQHF. CDR3 in DNA: TGTGCCAGCAGCGCCCCCCCAATCCATCAGCCCCAGCATTTT.